This T cell receptor beta chain is from a study of T and B cells in COVID-19 patients. Across the study: Peripheral blood came from COVID-19 patients with active infection or after recovery.

The germline V gene has CDR1 KGHSH and CDR2 LQKENI. CDR3 length: 15 residues. The J segment lost 1 base and the V segment lost 2 bases, leaving 3 bases of the junction unmatched. Multiplex PCR with BIOMED2 TRB-A/B primer pools amplified TRB rearrangements. Using its own MiXCR run on the multiplex PCR reads, TCRdb lists one record per CDR3 protein. The data contain about 5,100 distinct CDR3 sequences, approximately 20% of them singletons. Blood genomic DNA input for TRB amplification was about 240-500 ng. Relative to its sample, this clonotype is medium-sized. The chain uses TRBV18 and TRBJ2-7, with 9 bases aligning to TRBD1. Sequenced sample: blood. The receptor comes from a human donor with active COVID-19. As DNA, the CDR3 is TGTGCCAGCTCACCAGGGACAGGGAGGTCCTACGAGCAGTACTTC. This gives the protein CASSPGTGRSYEQYF.